The 25 T cell receptor beta chains in this list originate from one sample, sequenced in a study of cytomegalovirus exposure and HLA in healthy donors. It was with 60 Vbeta and 13 Jbeta primers that the PCR ran. Sequencing was performed with immunoSEQ multiplex PCR; in TCRdb, only in-frame clones are kept and a portion is missing. There are roughly 150,000 clones in the sample; about 84% occur only once, and about 1.5% lies in the top ten. The sample comprised PBMCs. The receptors originated from a man in his forties or fifties in good health and CMV-seropositive.

The CDR3 region is CASSLGNSGEETQYF. Written as DNA, the CDR3 is TGCGCCAGCAGCTTGGGAAATAGCGGGGAAGAGACCCAGTACTTC. This chain joins TRBV5-1 and TRBJ2-5; 8 bases agree with TRBD2. V shed 0 bases, J shed 3 bases, and the junction held 4 bases outside the gene matches. Germline CDR1 reads SGHRS; CDR2 reads YFSETQ. This CDR3 is 15 amino acids long.

V is TRBV5-1 and J is TRBJ2-5; 7 positions match TRBD1. The CDR3 sequence is 14 residues long. Germline V gene lookup returns CDR1 SGHRS and CDR2 YFSETQ. V was clipped by 0 bases and J by 4 bases; unmatched bases: 3. The DNA of the CDR3 is TGCGCCAGCAGCTTGGGGGACAGCGTAGAGACCCAGTACTTC. Translation: CASSLGDSVETQYF. Complete variable domain (other parts from reference TRBV5-1 and TRBJ2-5): KAGVTQTPRYLIKTRGQQVTLSCSPISGHRSVSWYQQTPGQGLQFLFEYFSETQRNKGNFPGRFSGRQFSNSRSEMNVSTLELGDSALYLCASSLGDSVETQYFGPGTRLLVL.

The chain joins TRBV10-3 to TRBJ1-1, with TRBD1 matching over 9 bases. Looked up from germline, CDR1 is ENHRY and CDR2 is SYGVKD. The trim removed 3 bases at V and 4 bases at J, leaving 6 bases unmatched. The CDR3 is made up of 15 amino acids. This CDR3 is CAISEFPGQGTEAFF. CDR3 nucleotide sequence: TGTGCCATCAGTGAATTCCCGGGACAGGGCACTGAAGCTTTCTTT.

V gene TRBV6-6 combines with J gene TRBJ2-3, with a tentative D call TRBD1 (6 bases). Trimming cost V 2 bases and J 5 bases, with 14 bases left between them. The CDR3 is made up of 15 amino acids. CDR1 and CDR2 from the germline V gene are MNHNY and SVGAGI (reference sequence). Written as DNA, the CDR3 is TGTGCCAGCAGTTACCAGGGGCGCGCGATAGATACGCAGTATTTT. It translates to CASSYQGRAIDTQYF.

The rearrangement joins TRBV19 to TRBJ1-4, with TRBD1 matching 7 bases. V was pared by 5 bases and J by 3 bases, with 6 bases of the junction left unmatched. Germline V CDR1 and CDR2: LNHDA, SQIVND (reference sequence). This CDR3 comprises 15 residues. DNA for the CDR3: TGTGCCAGTAGTGGGGGACAGAGCCCTAATGAAAAACTGTTTTTT. It codes for CASSGGQSPNEKLFF.

J is TRBJ1-2 and V is TRBV18; weak D call: TRBD1 (6 bases). The CDR3 extends over 13 amino acids. Germline loops: CDR1 KGHSH, CDR2 LQKENI. Trimming stripped 0 bases from V and 11 bases from J, with 13 bases between. The DNA for the CDR3 is TGTGCCAGCTCACCACCTGGGGCAGGGGAATACACCTTC. The encoded protein is CASSPPGAGEYTF.

The chain recombines TRBV9 with TRBJ1-6; D is unresolved. V was cut by 0 bases and J by 6 bases, with 7 bases left in between. This CDR3 comprises 14 residues. Germline lookup yields CDR1 SGDLS and CDR2 YYNGEE. The CDR3 DNA sequence: TGTGCCAGCAGCGTAGGGCAGGCTAATTCACCCCTCCACTTT. Translated, it gives CASSVGQANSPLHF.

About this clone: The sample carries other DNA sequences with the same CDR3. This chain uses TRBV5-6 with TRBJ1-1; no definite D call. CDR3 length equals 12 residues. CDR1 is SGHDT, CDR2 YYEEEE, per germline. V shed 0 bases and J shed 5 bases, with 5 bases lying between them. DNA of the CDR3: TGTGCCAGCAGCTTGGTCGGGACTGAAGCTTTCTTT. Translated, it gives CASSLVGTEAFF.

The V call is TRBV29-1, the J call TRBJ2-2; 12 nucleotides agree with TRBD1. The CDR3 spans 14 residues. Trimming at V came to 6 bases and at J to 5 bases, leaving 4 bases not matched to a gene. Per germline, CDR1 SQVTM and CDR2 ANQGSEA. CDR3 sequence (DNA): TGCAGCGTGGAGGGACAGGGGGCGACCGGGGAGCTGTTTTTT. Its translation: CSVEGQGATGELFF.

The chain links TRBV19 to TRBJ1-1, with 8 nucleotides matching TRBD1. Germline V gene sequence: CDR1 LNHDA, CDR2 SQIVND (reference sequence). The CDR3 sequence is 18 residues long. J gave up 0 bases and V 6 bases, and 15 bases lay outside the gene matches. CDR3 DNA sequence: TGTGCCAGTAGCTCCCCCCCCAGGGGGCTAAGCATGAACACTGAAGCTTTCTTT. As protein: CASSSPPRGLSMNTEAFF.

This clone was observed a single time. This rearrangement joins TRBV7-8 to TRBJ1-6; possible D gene TRBD1, 5 bases. Per the germline V gene, CDR1 is SGHVS and CDR2 is FQNEAQ. The V end was cut by 4 bases, the J end by 10 bases, with 17 bases between. This CDR3 has 15 residues. CDR3 region: CASSYITGLGSPLHF. CDR3 nucleotides: TGTGCCAGCAGCTACATTACAGGTCTCGGATCACCCCTCCACTTT.

In DNA form, the CDR3 reads TGTGCCAGCAGCCTTACAGGGCTGGGCACTGAAGCTTTCTTT. Translated, it gives CASSLTGLGTEAFF. The chain couples TRBV7-3 to TRBJ1-1; possible D gene TRBD1, 6 bases. Germline assignment: CDR1 SGHTA and CDR2 FQGTGA. The CDR3 consists of 14 residues. V was cut by 5 bases and J by 4 bases, with 14 bases left in between. Looking up the rest from reference TRBV7-3 and TRBJ1-1 gives the full variable domain: GAGVSQTPSNKVTEKGKYVELRCDPISGHTALYWYRQSLGQGPEFLIYFQGTGAADDSGLPNDRFFAVRPEGSVSTLKIQRTERGDSAVYLCASSLTGLGTEAFFGQGTRLTVV.

The chain links TRBV18 to TRBJ1-2; 8 bases align to TRBD1. This CDR3 is built from 15 residues. V was clipped by 2 bases and J by 6 bases; unmatched bases: 8. Germline loops: CDR1 KGHSH, CDR2 LQKENI. CDR3 sequence (DNA): TGTGCCAGCTCACCAGCGGCAGGGGGCGGTGATGGCTACACCTTC. It specifies CASSPAAGGGDGYTF.

The genes are TRBV5-4 and TRBJ1-1; D is possibly TRBD1 (5 bases). Per germline, CDR1 SGHNT and CDR2 YYREEE (reference sequence). This CDR3 is built from 15 residues. V was trimmed by 6 bases and J by 8 bases, leaving 23 bases between them. CDR3 sequence: CASKGFGSGIAEAFF. In nucleotides, the CDR3 is TGTGCCAGCAAAGGTTTCGGCTCAGGGATAGCAGAAGCTTTCTTT.

The chain links TRBV4-2 to TRBJ1-1; D ambiguous. CDR3 length: 14 amino acids. Per germline, CDR1 LGHNA and CDR2 YNFKEQ. Trimming cost V 5 bases and J 0 bases, with 10 bases left between them. This CDR3 is CASSYRLLNTEAFF. CDR3 sequence (DNA): TGTGCCAGCAGCTATCGACTGTTGAACACTGAAGCTTTCTTT.

This rearrangement joins TRBV11-3 to TRBJ2-6; D unclear. The CDR3 contains 14 residues. Germline V gene data show CDR1 as SGHNT and CDR2 as YENEEA. The V end was cut by 4 bases, the J end by 0 bases, with 4 bases between. CDR3 in amino acids: CASSSYSGANVLTF. CDR3 DNA sequence: TGTGCCAGCAGCTCCTACTCTGGGGCCAACGTCCTGACTTTC.

The V gene is TRBV28, the J gene TRBJ1-3, with D unresolved. Per germline, CDR1 MDHEN and CDR2 SYDVKM. The CDR3 covers 14 residues. The V end lost 6 bases, the J end lost 0 bases, and 9 bases lay between the germline ends. CDR3 amino acids: CASRTGISGNTIYF. The CDR3 bases are TGTGCCAGCAGGACGGGGATCTCTGGAAACACCATATATTTT.

For this clone: The junction shows a germline mismatch at one end, possibly a read error. J is TRBJ1-1 and V is TRBV5-1; D unclear. The CDR3 sequence is 15 residues long. Germline V lookup: CDR1 SGHRS, CDR2 YFSETQ. In nucleotides, the CDR3 is TGCGCCAACAGCTTGGACGGGGTCATGAACACTGAAGCTTTCTTT. This gives the protein CANSLDGVMNTEAFF.

This clone showed up just a few times. The V gene is TRBV9, the J gene TRBJ2-3; TRBD2 agrees at 8 bases. Per germline, CDR1 SGDLS and CDR2 YYNGEE. The CDR3 consists of 15 residues. V was clipped by 0 bases and J by 5 bases; unmatched bases: 5. For the CDR3, the DNA is TGTGCCAGCAGCGTAGGCACTAGCGGAGGAGATACGCAGTATTTT. Translation: CASSVGTSGGDTQYF.

V is TRBV30 and J is TRBJ1-6; TRBD1 is a possible D gene (5 bases). Germline V gives CDR1 GTSNPN, CDR2 SVGIG (reference sequence). The CDR3 is 14 residues long. V lost 4 bases to trimming and J lost 10 bases, with 17 bases between them. CDR3 protein: CAWKEGLLGSPLHF. Written as DNA, the CDR3 is TGTGCCTGGAAGGAGGGACTTCTAGGATCACCCCTCCACTTT.

The chain uses TRBV30 and TRBJ2-4; 8 nucleotides match TRBD1. This CDR3 is built from 15 residues. With 6 bases clipped from V and 4 bases from J, the junction kept 11 bases outside the gene matches. CDR1 is GTSNPN and CDR2 is SVGIG in the germline V gene (reference sequence). In DNA, the CDR3 is TGTGCCTGCGAGCTAGATTGGACAGGGAAAAACATTCAGTACTTC. Its protein product is CACELDWTGKNIQYF.

The chain is built from TRBV7-6 and TRBJ2-5; a weak D match, TRBD2 (6 bases). This CDR3 contains 15 residues. V lost 7 bases and J 1 base, leaving 16 bases between the germline ends. CDR1 and CDR2 from the germline V gene are SGHVS and FNYEAQ. CDR3 sequence: CASTPRRDIQETQYF. The CDR3 DNA sequence: TGTGCCAGCACCCCCCGGAGGGATATCCAAGAGACCCAGTACTTC.

In DNA, the CDR3 is TGCGCCAGCAGCCAAGATCCGTGGAGGGCCTCTGGAAACACCATATATTTT. This gives the protein CASSQDPWRASGNTIYF. The chain carries TRBV4-3 and TRBJ1-3; D is unresolved. The CDR3 is 17 residues long. CDR1 is LGHNA, CDR2 YSLEER, per germline. V lost 0 bases and J lost 0, with 12 bases in between.

The chain has TRBV6-8 and TRBJ2-1; 13 nucleotides match TRBD2. This CDR3 is built from 18 residues. Unmatched junction bases numbered 6, after V lost 4 bases and J lost 0 bases. Germline CDR1 is MNHGY and CDR2 is SAAAGT. The CDR3 DNA reads as TGTGCCAGCAGTTTGGGACTAGCGGGGCCCAGCTCCTACAATGAGCAGTTCTTC. Translating it yields CASSLGLAGPSSYNEQFF.

The V and J genes are TRBV4-2 and TRBJ2-2; TRBD2 matches 9 bases. Trimming took 4 bases from V and 2 from J; bases not matched to a gene: 5. CDR3 length: 16 residues. Germline-derived CDR1 and CDR2 are LGHNA and YNFKEQ. CDR3 region: CASSRRLAVNTGELFF. Here the CDR3 DNA reads TGTGCCAGCAGCCGACGACTAGCGGTAAACACCGGGGAGCTGTTTTTT.